This T cell receptor beta chain was sequenced in a study of blood T cell repertoires in COVID-19. Study-wide context: The analysed material was cDNA or gDNA that came from T cells, B-cell-depleted T cells, or PBMCs.

Sequencing used immunoSEQ multiplex PCR; TCRdb keeps in-frame clones, though not all of them. The sample lists 360,000 or so clones, about 90% occurring once. The source is a woman in her twenties or thirties who had recovered from COVID-19. Sequenced: PBMCs or T cells enriched from blood (not recorded which).

The CDR3 sequence is CASFAGVHTGELFF. CDR3 in DNA: TGTGCCAGCTTCGCGGGAGTTCACACCGGGGAGCTGTTTTTT. The chain has TRBV27 and TRBJ2-2; 7 positions agree with TRBD2. CDR1 MNHEY and CDR2 SMNVEV come from the germline V gene (reference sequence). This CDR3 contains 14 residues. Trimming removed 8 bases from V and 3 bases from J; junction bases left unmatched: 6.